This T cell receptor (beta chain) was identified during a study of beta chain features in type 1 diabetes. With 4 bases clipped from V and 7 bases from J, the junction kept 11 bases outside the gene matches. Germline V gives CDR1 SGHRS, CDR2 YFSETQ. The CDR3 is 16 residues long. This clone was found a few times. Its target is unknown. Study-wide results and caveats: Shorter TCRB CDR3s, moderately but significantly so, were found in Type 1 diabetes patients in all four CD4+ subsets.

Each of the CD4+ naive, central memory, regulatory and stem cell-like memory populations was sorted via CD45RO/CCR7/CD25/CD127/CD95/CD27. Sequenced material consisted of expressed TCRB transcripts (all of the isolated RNA was reverse transcribed). The method was immunoSEQ multiplex PCR; TCRdb's version includes in-frame clones alone and lacks a portion of them. The data hold around 240,000 clones, with around 16% observed a single time. This sequence joins TRBV5-1 and TRBJ2-1; 10 bases agree with TRBD1. This receptor was taken from a man aged 25-40 years with type 1 diabetes. The specimen sequenced was naive CD4+ T cells from blood. CDR3 amino acids: CASSLTGTGDLNEQFF. The CDR3 nucleotides are TGCGCCAGCAGCCTAACCGGGACAGGGGACCTGAATGAGCAGTTCTTC. Based on the CDR3 plus reference TRBV5-1 and TRBJ2-1, the full variable domain is KAGVTQTPRYLIKTRGQQVTLSCSPISGHRSVSWYQQTPGQGLQFLFEYFSETQRNKGNFPGRFSGRQFSNSRSEMNVSTLELGDSALYLCASSLTGTGDLNEQFFGPGTRLTVL.